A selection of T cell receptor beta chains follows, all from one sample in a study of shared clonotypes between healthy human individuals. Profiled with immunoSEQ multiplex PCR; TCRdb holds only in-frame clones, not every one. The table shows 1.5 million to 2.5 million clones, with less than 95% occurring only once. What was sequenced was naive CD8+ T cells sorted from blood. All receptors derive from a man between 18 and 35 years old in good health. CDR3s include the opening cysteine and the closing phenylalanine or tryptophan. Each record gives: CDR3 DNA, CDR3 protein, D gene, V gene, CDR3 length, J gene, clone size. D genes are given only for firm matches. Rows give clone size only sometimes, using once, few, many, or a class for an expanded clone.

CDR3 DNA: TGTGCCTGGAGTTGGGCATCGGATGGCTACACCTTC; CDR3 protein: CAWSWASDGYTF; D gene: -; V gene: TRBV30; CDR3 length: 12; J gene: TRBJ1-2; clone size: -
CDR3 DNA: TGTGCCAGCAGCCCCCCTTTGAGGTCGAACACCGGGGAGCTGTTTTTT; CDR3 protein: CASSPPLRSNTGELFF; D gene: -; V gene: TRBV7-9; CDR3 length: 16; J gene: TRBJ2-2; clone size: -
CDR3 DNA: TGTGCCAGCAGCTTTACCCGGGACACCGGCACCTACAATGAGCAGTTCTTC; CDR3 protein: CASSFTRDTGTYNEQFF; D gene: -; V gene: TRBV7-9; CDR3 length: 17; J gene: TRBJ2-1; clone size: -
CDR3 DNA: TGTGCCAGCAGTTGGACAGGGTCCTACGAGCAGTACTTC; CDR3 protein: CASSWTGSYEQYF; D gene: TRBD1; V gene: TRBV28; CDR3 length: 13; J gene: TRBJ2-7; clone size: few
CDR3 DNA: TGTGCCAGCAGCTTAGGTGGCAGGGTGTGGGAGACCCAGTACTTC; CDR3 protein: CASSLGGRVWETQYF; D gene: -; V gene: TRBV11-2; CDR3 length: 15; J gene: TRBJ2-5; clone size: -
CDR3 DNA: TGCGCCAGCAGCTTGGAGGGACACGGTTTAAACTATGGCTACACCTTC; CDR3 protein: CASSLEGHGLNYGYTF; D gene: -; V gene: TRBV5-1; CDR3 length: 16; J gene: TRBJ1-2; clone size: -
CDR3 DNA: TGTGCCAGCAGCTTAAGTGAGGGTCATGAAAAACTGTTTTTT; CDR3 protein: CASSLSEGHEKLFF; D gene: -; V gene: TRBV7-9; CDR3 length: 14; J gene: TRBJ1-4; clone size: -
CDR3 DNA: TGCGCCAGCAGCCAATCCGAAGGTCAGCCCCAGCATTTT; CDR3 protein: CASSQSEGQPQHF; D gene: -; V gene: TRBV4-1; CDR3 length: 13; J gene: TRBJ1-5; clone size: -
CDR3 DNA: TGTGCCAGCAGTGAAGACGGGACAGCCTATGGCTACACCTTC; CDR3 protein: CASSEDGTAYGYTF; D gene: TRBD1; V gene: TRBV2; CDR3 length: 14; J gene: TRBJ1-2; clone size: few
CDR3 DNA: TGTGCCAGCAGCTTAAGTGGCAGGGTTACAGGAGAGACCCAGTACTTC; CDR3 protein: CASSLSGRVTGETQYF; D gene: -; V gene: TRBV7-3; CDR3 length: 16; J gene: TRBJ2-5; clone size: -
CDR3 DNA: TGTGCCAGTAGTTCAGGCCCGTCCTCCTACAATGAGCAGTTCTTC; CDR3 protein: CASSSGPSSYNEQFF; D gene: -; V gene: TRBV19; CDR3 length: 15; J gene: TRBJ2-1; clone size: once
CDR3 DNA: TGTGCCACCAGTACCCGCCCCCGGGACAGCTTTACCTACGAGCAGTACTTC; CDR3 protein: CATSTRPRDSFTYEQYF; D gene: TRBD1; V gene: TRBV15; CDR3 length: 17; J gene: TRBJ2-7; clone size: -
CDR3 DNA: TGTGCCAGCAGACCGGGAACCTATTCACCCCTCCACTTT; CDR3 protein: CASRPGTYSPLHF; D gene: -; V gene: TRBV28; CDR3 length: 13; J gene: TRBJ1-6; clone size: -
CDR3 DNA: TGCGCCAGCCACCAGCCAGGGAATTCCTACGAGCAGTACTTC; CDR3 protein: CASHQPGNSYEQYF; D gene: -; V gene: TRBV5-1; CDR3 length: 14; J gene: TRBJ2-7; clone size: -
CDR3 DNA: TGTGCCAGTAGTATACGGGACAGTGGTCAGCCCCAGCATTTT; CDR3 protein: CASSIRDSGQPQHF; D gene: TRBD1; V gene: TRBV19; CDR3 length: 14; J gene: TRBJ1-5; clone size: -
CDR3 DNA: TGTGCCAGCAGCCCTCGGACAGGGAGCTCTGGAAACACCATATATTTT; CDR3 protein: CASSPRTGSSGNTIYF; D gene: TRBD1; V gene: TRBV13; CDR3 length: 16; J gene: TRBJ1-3; clone size: -
CDR3 DNA: TGCGCCAGCCTTGCGGGGGTTTCGAGAGACGGGGAGCTGTTTTTT; CDR3 protein: CASLAGVSRDGELFF; D gene: TRBD2; V gene: TRBV4-1; CDR3 length: 15; J gene: TRBJ2-2; clone size: -
CDR3 DNA: TGTGCCAGCAGCCCAAATAATGAAAAACTGTTTTTT; CDR3 protein: CASSPNNEKLFF; D gene: -; V gene: TRBV9; CDR3 length: 12; J gene: TRBJ1-4; clone size: -
CDR3 DNA: TGTGCCAGCAGCGTAGGTGGGACAGGGACCATGAACACTGAAGCTTTCTTT; CDR3 protein: CASSVGGTGTMNTEAFF; D gene: TRBD1; V gene: TRBV9; CDR3 length: 17; J gene: TRBJ1-1; clone size: -
CDR3 DNA: TGTGCCAGCAGCCTCGGGACAGAGTATGGCTACACCTTC; CDR3 protein: CASSLGTEYGYTF; D gene: TRBD1; V gene: TRBV7-9; CDR3 length: 13; J gene: TRBJ1-2; clone size: -
CDR3 DNA: TGTGCCAGCAGACCGACCGGGGGAAACTCACCCCTCCACTTT; CDR3 protein: CASRPTGGNSPLHF; D gene: -; V gene: TRBV25-1; CDR3 length: 14; J gene: TRBJ1-6; clone size: -
CDR3 DNA: TGTGCCAGTAGTATAAAGGCGGACTCCTACGAGCAGTACTTC; CDR3 protein: CASSIKADSYEQYF; D gene: -; V gene: TRBV19; CDR3 length: 14; J gene: TRBJ2-7; clone size: once
CDR3 DNA: TGCAGCGCTGGACAGGGGGTCGTCTACGAGCAGTACTTC; CDR3 protein: CSAGQGVVYEQYF; D gene: TRBD1; V gene: TRBV29-1; CDR3 length: 13; J gene: TRBJ2-7; clone size: -
CDR3 DNA: TGTGCCAGCAGTTCGCTGACAGGGTATAATTCACCCCTCCACTTT; CDR3 protein: CASSSLTGYNSPLHF; D gene: TRBD1; V gene: TRBV27; CDR3 length: 15; J gene: TRBJ1-6; clone size: -
CDR3 DNA: TGCGCCAGCAGCCAAGATCTACCGGGGCCTCGCACCGGGGAGCTGTTTTTT; CDR3 protein: CASSQDLPGPRTGELFF; D gene: -; V gene: TRBV4-1; CDR3 length: 17; J gene: TRBJ2-2; clone size: -
CDR3 DNA: TGTGCCAGCAGTTTAACTAGCGGGATATGGCCAGATACGCAGTATTTT; CDR3 protein: CASSLTSGIWPDTQYF; D gene: TRBD2; V gene: TRBV27; CDR3 length: 16; J gene: TRBJ2-3; clone size: -
CDR3 DNA: TGCGCCAGTCAGAATTGGTGGACTAGCGGGAGTGGGAGCACAGATACGCAGTATTTT; CDR3 protein: CASQNWWTSGSGSTDTQYF; D gene: TRBD2; V gene: TRBV5-1; CDR3 length: 19; J gene: TRBJ2-3; clone size: -
CDR3 DNA: TGTGCCTGGAGCCTTGGGCGGGAAAGTGACGAGCAGTACTTC; CDR3 protein: CAWSLGRESDEQYF; D gene: -; V gene: TRBV30; CDR3 length: 14; J gene: TRBJ2-7; clone size: once
CDR3 DNA: TGCGCCAGCAGCCAAGATGGTTGGGCAGTTCGCACAGATACGCAGTATTTT; CDR3 protein: CASSQDGWAVRTDTQYF; D gene: -; V gene: TRBV4-3; CDR3 length: 17; J gene: TRBJ2-3; clone size: -
CDR3 DNA: TGTGCCAGCAGTTTCCCAGCGGGGGGATCCTACGAGCAGTACTTC; CDR3 protein: CASSFPAGGSYEQYF; D gene: TRBD2; V gene: TRBV28; CDR3 length: 15; J gene: TRBJ2-7; clone size: -
CDR3 DNA: TGTGCCAGCAGACAGGGGGCCACTGAAGCTTTCTTT; CDR3 protein: CASRQGATEAFF; D gene: TRBD1; V gene: TRBV27; CDR3 length: 12; J gene: TRBJ1-1; clone size: -
CDR3 DNA: TGTGCCAGCAGCGTAGCTACGGTCGACCCGAACACCGGGGAGCTGTTTTTT; CDR3 protein: CASSVATVDPNTGELFF; D gene: -; V gene: TRBV9; CDR3 length: 17; J gene: TRBJ2-2; clone size: -
CDR3 DNA: TGTGCCAGCAGCTTAGACGCCCCCTGGTCGGGGGCCCAAGAGACCCAGTACTTC; CDR3 protein: CASSLDAPWSGAQETQYF; D gene: -; V gene: TRBV11-2; CDR3 length: 18; J gene: TRBJ2-5; clone size: once
CDR3 DNA: TGTGCCAGCAGTTACACGCAGGGGGCCGACAATGAGCAGTTCTTC; CDR3 protein: CASSYTQGADNEQFF; D gene: TRBD1; V gene: TRBV6-5; CDR3 length: 15; J gene: TRBJ2-1; clone size: -
CDR3 DNA: TGTGCCAGCAGTTACTCGATAGGGGGAGATGGCTACACCTTC; CDR3 protein: CASSYSIGGDGYTF; D gene: -; V gene: TRBV6-5; CDR3 length: 14; J gene: TRBJ1-2; clone size: -
CDR3 DNA: TGTGCCAGCAGCGTAGCTGGGGGGAACACTGAAGCTTTCTTT; CDR3 protein: CASSVAGGNTEAFF; D gene: -; V gene: TRBV9; CDR3 length: 14; J gene: TRBJ1-1; clone size: once
CDR3 DNA: TGTGCCAGCAGCGCGCCAGGGGTGGGGGAAAAACTGTTTTTT; CDR3 protein: CASSAPGVGEKLFF; D gene: -; V gene: TRBV13; CDR3 length: 14; J gene: TRBJ1-4; clone size: -
CDR3 DNA: TGCGCCAGCAGCCAAGGGCAGGGGACAACTAATGAAAAACTGTTTTTT; CDR3 protein: CASSQGQGTTNEKLFF; D gene: -; V gene: TRBV4-1; CDR3 length: 16; J gene: TRBJ1-4; clone size: -
CDR3 DNA: TGTGCCAGCAGCGCCACACAGGGGACAGGTGGCTACACCTTC; CDR3 protein: CASSATQGTGGYTF; D gene: TRBD1; V gene: TRBV9; CDR3 length: 14; J gene: TRBJ1-2; clone size: -
CDR3 DNA: TGTGCCAGCAGCTTGGGGGACAGCCTAGGGGAGCTGTTTTTT; CDR3 protein: CASSLGDSLGELFF; D gene: TRBD1; V gene: TRBV5-6; CDR3 length: 14; J gene: TRBJ2-2; clone size: -
CDR3 DNA: TGTGCCAGCAGCCCGCCGGGACTGCAAACCGGGGAGCTGTTTTTT; CDR3 protein: CASSPPGLQTGELFF; D gene: -; V gene: TRBV5-5; CDR3 length: 15; J gene: TRBJ2-2; clone size: once
CDR3 DNA: TGTGCCAGCAGTTTCGGAGGGGGCACTAGTGAAAAACTGTTTTTT; CDR3 protein: CASSFGGGTSEKLFF; D gene: TRBD1; V gene: TRBV27; CDR3 length: 15; J gene: TRBJ1-4; clone size: -